Shown below are 18 T cell receptor beta chains from a single sample sequenced in a study of post-analysis software for immune sequencing data (dated by TCRdb to between 2014 and 2017). The library was prepared using PCR. Sequenced on an Illumina HiSeq 2500. To reduce PCR and sequencing biases, unique molecular identifiers were built into the TCR beta cDNA libraries. TCRdb took the public reads, trimmed them with fastp at Q25, ran MiXCR for clone calling and kept in-frame beta chains. Each CDR3 protein appears once, grouped with its most common genes and DNA. In this sample the table shows 150,000 to 200,000 distinct CDR3 sequences, about 29% of which occur a single time. The top ten hold approximately 1.5% of the sample. Paper-wide results and their limitations: Patients showed significantly higher frequencies than controls for a handful of TRBV segments, among them TRBV5-6, TRBV5-1 and TRBV20-1.

No antigen is known for these receptors. The sequencing input was blood. The source of these receptors is a girl aged 10-17 years with multiple sclerosis.

The table lists this clonotype with a count of one. This may be a read error, as it is one base from a much larger clone. The rearrangement uses TRBV20-1 and TRBJ2-3; tentative D call: TRBD2 (6 bases). Deletions cut 5 bases from V and 6 bases from J, with 21 bases between. Germline V lookup: CDR1 DFQATT, CDR2 SNEGSKA (reference sequence). The CDR3 is 15 residues long. The chain's CDR3 is CSAVKGTWGEDTQYF. The CDR3 region has the DNA TGCAGTGCTGTGAAAGGGACTTGGGGGGAGGATACGCAGTATTTT.

The chain employs TRBV29-1 and TRBJ1-1, with unresolved D. V was shortened by 5 bases and J by 0 bases, with 7 bases between the two germline ends. Germline V gives CDR1 SQVTM, CDR2 ANQGSEA. CDR3 length: 12 residues. In DNA, the CDR3 is TGCAGCGTTTTGGGGTTGAACACTGAAGCTTTCTTT. Translated, it gives CSVLGLNTEAFF.

This clonotype was counted at least ten times. The rearrangement links TRBV7-9 to TRBJ2-7; D uncertain. With 4 bases removed from V and 0 bases from J, the gap between germline ends came to 16 bases. CDR1 is SEHNR and CDR2 is FQNEAQ in the germline V gene (reference sequence). The length of the CDR3 is 16 residues. As DNA, the CDR3 is TGTGCCAGCAGCTCCTTGAAATCACTTATCTCCTACGAGCAGTACTTC. As protein: CASSSLKSLISYEQYF.

This clonotype was picked up many times. The V and J genes are TRBV6-4 and TRBJ2-1; 8 bases fit TRBD2. In germline, CDR1 is MRHNA, CDR2 SNTAGT. The CDR3 is 14 amino acids. The junction had 12 bases not matched to a gene; V was cut back by 8 bases and J by 9 bases. CDR3 sequence reads: CASGPGTSSLEQFF. The CDR3 DNA is TGTGCCAGCGGCCCAGGGACTAGTTCCCTTGAGCAGTTCTTC.

The chain links TRBV28 to TRBJ1-2; no clear D. V gave up 5 bases and J gave up 3 bases, with 7 bases separating them. Germline V lookup: CDR1 MDHEN, CDR2 SYDVKM. This CDR3 comprises 12 residues. The CDR3 DNA reads TGTGCCAGCAGTCTTATTGACTATGGCTACACCTTC. Residues: CASSLIDYGYTF.

On this clonotype itself: One end of the junction varies from germline; a read error may be responsible. The CDR3 DNA follows: TGTGCCGGCAGTCGTTTTAGCGGAGGATACAATGAGCAGTTCTTC. This gives the protein CAGSRFSGGYNEQFF. The chain joins TRBV6-5 to TRBJ2-1; D may be TRBD2 (6 bases). The CDR3 loop spans 15 amino acids. CDR1 and CDR2 (germline): MNHEY, SVGAGI.

V is TRBV20-1 and J is TRBJ2-2, with 7 bases matching TRBD2. There are 16 residues in the CDR3. The V gene's germline CDR1 is DFQATT and CDR2 SNEGSKA (reference sequence). Trimming took 1 base from V and 5 from J; bases not matched to a gene: 10. The CDR3 region is CSARGRAGVDTGELFF. The CDR3 coding sequence is TGCAGTGCTAGAGGGCGGGCGGGAGTAGATACCGGGGAGCTGTTTTTT.

This clonotype occurred many times. DNA of the CDR3: TGCGCCAGCAGCCCCGGGACTAGCGGGGGTCAGAATGAGCAGTTCTTC. It yields the protein CASSPGTSGGQNEQFF. The V gene is TRBV4-1, the J gene TRBJ2-1; 14 nucleotides line up with TRBD2. J gave up 7 bases and V 4 bases, and 6 bases lay outside the gene matches. The CDR3 spans 16 residues. CDR1 is MGHRA, CDR2 YSYEKL, per germline.

For this clonotype: This may be a read error, as it is one base from a much larger clone. This chain joins TRBV29-1 and TRBJ2-7; D ambiguous. The J call may be wrong; the DNA end is better matched by TRBJ2-4. The CDR3 contains 12 residues. CDR1 SQVTM and CDR2 ANQGSEA come from the germline V gene. CDR3 sequence reads: CSVGEVGNIQYF. CDR3 sequence (DNA): TGCAGCGTGGGCGAAGTGGGGAACATTCAGTACTTC.

This clonotype was observed at least ten times. This sequence joins TRBV4-1 and TRBJ2-3; D unclear. Germline CDR1 MGHRA, CDR2 YSYEKL. The CDR3 sequence is 15 residues long. Trimming stripped 0 bases from V and 2 bases from J, with 9 bases between. CDR3 DNA: TGCGCCAGCAGCCAAGAGGACCGATCCACAGATACGCAGTATTTT. Translating gives CASSQEDRSTDTQYF.

This clonotype came up many times. This chain joins TRBV11-2 and TRBJ2-7; 7 bases match TRBD1. CDR3 length: 17 amino acids. V shed 0 bases, J shed 6 bases, and the junction held 14 bases outside the gene matches. Germline CDR1 reads SGHAT; CDR2 reads FQNNGV. The CDR3 reads CASSLDEGATLRGEQYF. In DNA, the CDR3 is TGTGCCAGCAGCTTAGACGAGGGGGCAACTTTACGTGGCGAGCAGTACTTC.

The chain carries TRBV6-5 and TRBJ2-5, with a tentative D call TRBD2 (5 bases). V dropped 5 bases and J dropped 4 bases, with 5 bases sitting between them. Germline CDR1 is MNHEY and CDR2 is SVGAGI. The length of the CDR3 is 11 residues. CDR3 in amino acids: CASSTRETQYF. CDR3 sequence (DNA): TGTGCCAGCAGTACTAGAGAGACCCAGTACTTC.

Comments on this clonotype: A read error is possible here, since a much larger clone lies one base away. This sequence joins TRBV4-1 and TRBJ2-1; D is unresolved. The CDR3 is 16 amino acids. Germline lookup yields CDR1 MGHRA and CDR2 YSYEKL. CDR3 nucleotides: TGCGCCAGCAGCCAAGTAGACATGATAACCTACAGTGAGCAGTTCTTC. This codes for CASSQVDMITYSEQFF.

The sample holds a few counts of this clonotype. J is TRBJ1-2 and V is TRBV28, with TRBD1 identical over 8 bases. V shed 6 bases and J 4 bases; nucleotides not matched to a gene: 10. The germline V gene encodes CDR1 MDHEN and CDR2 SYDVKM. The CDR3 loop spans 15 amino acids. CDR3: CASSYLDRAGYGYTF. The CDR3 bases are TGTGCCAGCAGCTATTTGGACAGGGCGGGCTATGGCTACACCTTC.

Points on this clonotype: One base away lies a much larger clone, so this may be a sequencing read error. The chain uses TRBV24-1 and TRBJ2-7, with 7 bases aligning to TRBD1. Trimming at V came to 2 bases and at J to 3 bases, leaving 6 bases not matched to a gene. The CDR3 runs 15 residues. CDR1 KGHDR and CDR2 SFDVKD come from the germline V gene. The DNA for the CDR3 is TGTGCCACCAGTGATTCCAACAGGGGCGTCTACGAGCAGTACTTC. Translated: CATSDSNRGVYEQYF.

This clonotype was observed many times. V usage is TRBV9 and J usage is TRBJ2-1; 10 bases align to TRBD2. With 0 bases clipped from V and 7 bases from J, the junction kept 7 bases outside the gene matches. Germline V gene sequence: CDR1 SGDLS, CDR2 YYNGEE. This CDR3 has 16 amino acids. In DNA, the CDR3 is TGTGCCAGCAGCGTAGCAGGTCTAGCGGGGGATAATGAGCAGTTCTTC. Its protein product is CASSVAGLAGDNEQFF. The full variable domain, its missing parts supplied by reference TRBV9 and TRBJ2-1, is DSGVTQTPKHLITATGQRVTLRCSPRSGDLSVYWYQQSLDQGLQFLIQYYNGEERAKGNILERFSAQQFPDLHSELNLSSLELGDSALYFCASSVAGLAGDNEQFFGPGTRLTVL.

This chain uses TRBV3-1 with TRBJ1-1; D not certain. CDR3 length equals 13 residues. V lost 3 bases, J lost 4 bases, and 9 bases lay in between. CDR1 is LGHDT and CDR2 is YNNKEL in the germline V gene (reference sequence). The CDR3 region has the DNA TGTGCCAGCAGCCAGGCCGGGCGCACTGAAGCTTTCTTT. Its translation: CASSQAGRTEAFF.

This clonotype was seen once. The chain carries TRBV7-9 and TRBJ2-1; 7 nucleotides agree with TRBD2. CDR3 length: 15 residues. Germline CDR1 SEHNR, CDR2 FQNEAQ (reference sequence). Trimming cost V 6 bases and J 9 bases; bases outside gene matches: 14. The chain's CDR3 is CASSPPRLARTEQFF. The CDR3, as DNA: TGTGCCAGCAGTCCTCCCCGACTAGCCCGGACTGAGCAGTTCTTC.